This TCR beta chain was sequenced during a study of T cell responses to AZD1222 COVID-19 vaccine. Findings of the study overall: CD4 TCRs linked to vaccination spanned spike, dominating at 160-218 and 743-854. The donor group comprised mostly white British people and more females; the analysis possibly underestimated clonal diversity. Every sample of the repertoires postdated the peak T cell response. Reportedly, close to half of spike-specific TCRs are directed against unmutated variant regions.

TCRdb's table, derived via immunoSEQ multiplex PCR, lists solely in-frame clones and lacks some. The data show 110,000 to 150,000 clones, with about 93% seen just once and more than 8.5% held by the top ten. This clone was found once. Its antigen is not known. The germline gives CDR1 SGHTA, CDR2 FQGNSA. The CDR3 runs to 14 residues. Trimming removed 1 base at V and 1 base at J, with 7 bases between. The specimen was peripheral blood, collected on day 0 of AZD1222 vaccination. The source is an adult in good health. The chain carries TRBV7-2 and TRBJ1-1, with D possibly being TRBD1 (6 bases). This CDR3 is CASSLETGNTEAFF. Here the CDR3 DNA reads TGTGCCAGCAGCTTAGAGACAGGGAACACTGAAGCTTTCTTT.